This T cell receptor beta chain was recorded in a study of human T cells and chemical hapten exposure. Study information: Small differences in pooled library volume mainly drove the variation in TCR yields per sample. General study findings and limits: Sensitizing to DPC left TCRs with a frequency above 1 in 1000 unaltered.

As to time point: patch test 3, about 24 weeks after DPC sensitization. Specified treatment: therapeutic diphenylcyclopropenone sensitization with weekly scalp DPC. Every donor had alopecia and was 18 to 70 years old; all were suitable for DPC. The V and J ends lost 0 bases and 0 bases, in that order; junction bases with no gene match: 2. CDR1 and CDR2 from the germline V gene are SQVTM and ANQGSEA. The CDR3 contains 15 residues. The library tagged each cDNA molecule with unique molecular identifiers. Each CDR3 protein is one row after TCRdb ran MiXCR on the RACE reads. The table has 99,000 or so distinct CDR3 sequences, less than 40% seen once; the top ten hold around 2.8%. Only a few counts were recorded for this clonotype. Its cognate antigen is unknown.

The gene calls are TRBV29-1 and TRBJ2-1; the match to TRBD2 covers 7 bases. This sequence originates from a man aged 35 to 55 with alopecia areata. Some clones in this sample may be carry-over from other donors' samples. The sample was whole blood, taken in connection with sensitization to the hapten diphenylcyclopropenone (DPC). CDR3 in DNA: TGCAGCGTTGAAGACTGGACTAGCTCCTACAATGAGCAGTTCTTC. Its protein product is CSVEDWTSSYNEQFF.